This record covers a single TCR beta chain. The entry originates in a study of cytomegalovirus exposure and HLA in healthy donors. Overall study context: The 90 to 150 validation repertoires, a later analysis reported, used the same platform as the roughly 730 repertoires from the first cohort.

Using immunoSEQ multiplex PCR, the repertoire was profiled, and TCRdb retains in-frame clones only, with some absent. The table has roughly 130,000 clones, approximately 92% seen once. The donors were members of the roughly 120-subject validation cohort (separate from the approximately 650-subject first cohort). V was cut by 0 bases and J by 2 bases, with 15 bases left in between. CDR3 size: 17 residues. Germline V gene lookup returns CDR1 SGDLS and CDR2 YYNGEE. The chain links TRBV9 to TRBJ2-1; D may be TRBD1 (5 bases). This clonotype was sampled from a woman under 30 in good health and CMV-seropositive. The sequenced sample consisted of PBMCs. As DNA, the CDR3 is TGTGCCAGCAGCGTAGGGACCGGCAGGGCCCCCTACAATGAGCAGTTCTTC. This sequence encodes CASSVGTGRAPYNEQFF.